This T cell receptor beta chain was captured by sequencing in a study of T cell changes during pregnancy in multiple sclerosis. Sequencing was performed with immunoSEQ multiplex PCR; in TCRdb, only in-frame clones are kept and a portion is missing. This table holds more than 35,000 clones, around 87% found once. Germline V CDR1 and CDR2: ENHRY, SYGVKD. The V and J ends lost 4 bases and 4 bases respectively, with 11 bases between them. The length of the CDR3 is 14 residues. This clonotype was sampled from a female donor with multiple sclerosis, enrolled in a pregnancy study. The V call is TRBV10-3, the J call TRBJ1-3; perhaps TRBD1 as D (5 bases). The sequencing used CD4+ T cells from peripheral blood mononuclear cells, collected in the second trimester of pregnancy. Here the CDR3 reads CAISVGGSGNTIYF. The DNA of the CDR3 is TGTGCCATCAGTGTCGGGGGAAGCGGAAACACCATATATTTT.